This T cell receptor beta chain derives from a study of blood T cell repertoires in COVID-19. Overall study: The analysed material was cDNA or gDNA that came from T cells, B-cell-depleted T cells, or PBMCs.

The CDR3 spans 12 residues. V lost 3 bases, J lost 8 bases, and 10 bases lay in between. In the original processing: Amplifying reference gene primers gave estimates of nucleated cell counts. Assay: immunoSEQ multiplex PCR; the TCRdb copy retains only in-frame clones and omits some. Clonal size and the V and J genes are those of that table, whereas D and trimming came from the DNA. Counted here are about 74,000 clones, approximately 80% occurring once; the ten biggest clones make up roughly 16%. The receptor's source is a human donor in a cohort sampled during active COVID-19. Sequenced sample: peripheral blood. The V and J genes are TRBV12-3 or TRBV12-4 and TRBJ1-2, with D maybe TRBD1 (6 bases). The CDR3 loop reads CASSFETGGYTF. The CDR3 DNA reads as TGTGCCAGCAGTTTCGAGACAGGCGGCTACACCTTC.